This TCR beta chain was observed in a study of identical twins. In this sample, this clonotype turned up a few times. TCRdb re-called the 5' RACE reads through MiXCR, storing one row per CDR3 protein. The sample contains a few hundred thousand distinct CDR3 sequences, over 9.5% of which appear only once. The trim removed 1 base at V and 3 bases at J, leaving 6 bases unmatched. The CDR3 length is 15 residues. The germline CDR1 and CDR2 sequences are SGHNT and YYREEE (reference sequence). The sample consisted of memory T cells sorted from blood. This TCR derives from a man aged 45-60 years in good health. The chain links TRBV5-4 to TRBJ1-1; 7 bases fit TRBD1. The CDR3 reads CASSLPTGLDTEAFF. The CDR3 nucleotides read TGTGCCAGCAGCTTGCCGACAGGGTTGGACACTGAAGCTTTCTTT.